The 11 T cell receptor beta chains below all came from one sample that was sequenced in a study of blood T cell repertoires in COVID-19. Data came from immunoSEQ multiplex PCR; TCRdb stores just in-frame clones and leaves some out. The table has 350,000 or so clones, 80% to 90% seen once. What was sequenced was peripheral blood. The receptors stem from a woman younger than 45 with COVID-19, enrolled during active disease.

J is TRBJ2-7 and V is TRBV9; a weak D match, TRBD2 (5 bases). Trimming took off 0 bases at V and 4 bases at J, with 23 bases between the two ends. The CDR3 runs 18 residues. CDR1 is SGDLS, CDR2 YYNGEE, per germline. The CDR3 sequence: CASSVGPSQANRIYEQYF. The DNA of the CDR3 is TGTGCCAGCAGCGTAGGTCCTAGCCAGGCCAACCGAATATACGAGCAGTACTTC.

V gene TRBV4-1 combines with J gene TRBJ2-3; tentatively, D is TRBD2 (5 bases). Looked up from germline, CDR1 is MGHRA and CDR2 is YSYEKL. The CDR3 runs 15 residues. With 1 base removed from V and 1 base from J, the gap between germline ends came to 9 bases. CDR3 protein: CASSQGPAGTDTQYF. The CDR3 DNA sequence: TGCGCCAGCAGCCAAGGGCCAGCGGGCACAGATACGCAGTATTTT.

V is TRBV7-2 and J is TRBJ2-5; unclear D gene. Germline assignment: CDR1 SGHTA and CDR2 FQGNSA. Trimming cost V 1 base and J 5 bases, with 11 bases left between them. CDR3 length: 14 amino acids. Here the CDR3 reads CASSLVALKETQYF. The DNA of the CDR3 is TGTGCCAGCAGCTTAGTAGCACTTAAGGAGACCCAGTACTTC.

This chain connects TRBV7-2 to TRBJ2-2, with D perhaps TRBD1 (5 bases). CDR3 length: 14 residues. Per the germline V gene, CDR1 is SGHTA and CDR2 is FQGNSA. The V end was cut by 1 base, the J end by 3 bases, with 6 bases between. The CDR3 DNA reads TGTGCCAGCAGCTTAGGCAGGGACACCGGGGAGCTGTTTTTT. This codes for CASSLGRDTGELFF. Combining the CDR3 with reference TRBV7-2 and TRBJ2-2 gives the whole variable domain GAGVSQSPSNKVTEKGKDVELRCDPISGHTALYWYRQSLGQGLEFLIYFQGNSAPDKSGLPSDRFSAERTGGSVSTLTIQRTQQEDSAVYLCASSLGRDTGELFFGEGSRLTVL.

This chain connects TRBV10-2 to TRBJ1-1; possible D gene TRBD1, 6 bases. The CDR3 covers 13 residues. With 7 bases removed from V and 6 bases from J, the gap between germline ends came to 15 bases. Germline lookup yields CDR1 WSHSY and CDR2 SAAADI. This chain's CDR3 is CASTYRVGSEAFF. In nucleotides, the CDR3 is TGCGCCAGCACCTACAGGGTAGGGTCTGAAGCTTTCTTT.

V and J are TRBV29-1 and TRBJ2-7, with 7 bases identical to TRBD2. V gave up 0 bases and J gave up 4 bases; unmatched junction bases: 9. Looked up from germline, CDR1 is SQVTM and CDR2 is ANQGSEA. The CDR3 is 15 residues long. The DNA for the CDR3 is TGCAGCGTTGAAGAGGGGCGGGGGATCGTGTACGAGCAGTACTTC. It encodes CSVEEGRGIVYEQYF.

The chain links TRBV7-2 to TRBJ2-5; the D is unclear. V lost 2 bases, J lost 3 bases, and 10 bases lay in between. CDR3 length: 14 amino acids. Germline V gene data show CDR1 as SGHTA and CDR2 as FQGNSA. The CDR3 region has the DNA TGTGCCAGCAGCTTACAGCACGGAGAAGAGACCCAGTACTTC. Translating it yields CASSLQHGEETQYF. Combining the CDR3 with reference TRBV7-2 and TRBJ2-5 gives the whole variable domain GAGVSQSPSNKVTEKGKDVELRCDPISGHTALYWYRQSLGQGLEFLIYFQGNSAPDKSGLPSDRFSAERTGGSVSTLTIQRTQQEDSAVYLCASSLQHGEETQYFGPGTRLLVL.

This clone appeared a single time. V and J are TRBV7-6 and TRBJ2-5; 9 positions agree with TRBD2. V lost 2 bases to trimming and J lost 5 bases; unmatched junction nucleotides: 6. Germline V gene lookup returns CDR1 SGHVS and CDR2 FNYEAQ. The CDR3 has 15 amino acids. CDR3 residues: CASSLMTSGVETQYF. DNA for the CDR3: TGTGCCAGCAGCTTAATGACTAGCGGTGTCGAGACCCAGTACTTC.

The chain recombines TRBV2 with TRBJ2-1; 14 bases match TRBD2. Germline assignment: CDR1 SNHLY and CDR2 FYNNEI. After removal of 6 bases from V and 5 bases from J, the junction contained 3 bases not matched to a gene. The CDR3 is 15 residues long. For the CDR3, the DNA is TGTGCCAGCAGGAAGACTAGCGGGAGGGACAATGAGCAGTTCTTC. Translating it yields CASRKTSGRDNEQFF. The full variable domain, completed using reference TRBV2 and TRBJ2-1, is EPEVTQTPSHQVTQMGQEVILRCVPISNHLYFYWYRQILGQKVEFLVSFYNNEISEKSEIFDDQFSVERPDGSNFTLKIRSTKLEDSAMYFCASRKTSGRDNEQFFGPGTRLTVL.

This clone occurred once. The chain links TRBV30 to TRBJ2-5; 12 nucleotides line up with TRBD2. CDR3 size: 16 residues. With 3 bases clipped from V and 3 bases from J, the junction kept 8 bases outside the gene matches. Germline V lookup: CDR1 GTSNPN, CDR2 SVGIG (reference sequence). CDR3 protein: CAWSQTRTSGEETQYF. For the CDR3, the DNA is TGTGCCTGGAGCCAAACCAGGACTAGCGGGGAAGAGACCCAGTACTTC. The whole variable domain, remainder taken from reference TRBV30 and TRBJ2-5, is SQTIHQWPATLVQPVGSPLSLECTVEGTSNPNLYWYRQAAGRGLQLLFYSVGIGQISSEVPQNLSASRPQDRQFILSSKKLLLSDSGFYLCAWSQTRTSGEETQYFGPGTRLLVL.

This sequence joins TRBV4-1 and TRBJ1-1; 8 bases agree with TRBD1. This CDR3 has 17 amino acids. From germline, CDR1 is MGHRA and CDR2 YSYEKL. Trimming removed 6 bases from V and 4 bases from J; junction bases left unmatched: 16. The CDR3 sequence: CASSPNRQTGVVTEAFF. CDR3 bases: TGCGCCAGCAGTCCAAATCGGCAGACAGGGGTGGTCACTGAAGCTTTCTTT.